The source of this T cell receptor (beta chain) is a study of technical replicates of blood from a few donors. CDR1 is SNHLY, CDR2 FYNNEI, per germline. This CDR3 has 16 amino acids. The ends were cut back, 6 bases at V and 0 bases at J, with 18 bases in the middle. Sequencing used immunoSEQ multiplex PCR; TCRdb keeps in-frame clones, though not all of them. Found here are more than 70,000 clones, about 89% of them singletons; the top ten hold roughly 0.27%. The source of this sequence is a human donor in good health. The rearrangement links TRBV2 to TRBJ2-7; D call uncertain. The sequenced material came from T cells isolated from PBMCs. Written as DNA, the CDR3 is TGTGCCAGCAGACCCCAGGCTGGGCTGAGCTCCTACGAGCAGTACTTC. Translating gives CASRPQAGLSSYEQYF.